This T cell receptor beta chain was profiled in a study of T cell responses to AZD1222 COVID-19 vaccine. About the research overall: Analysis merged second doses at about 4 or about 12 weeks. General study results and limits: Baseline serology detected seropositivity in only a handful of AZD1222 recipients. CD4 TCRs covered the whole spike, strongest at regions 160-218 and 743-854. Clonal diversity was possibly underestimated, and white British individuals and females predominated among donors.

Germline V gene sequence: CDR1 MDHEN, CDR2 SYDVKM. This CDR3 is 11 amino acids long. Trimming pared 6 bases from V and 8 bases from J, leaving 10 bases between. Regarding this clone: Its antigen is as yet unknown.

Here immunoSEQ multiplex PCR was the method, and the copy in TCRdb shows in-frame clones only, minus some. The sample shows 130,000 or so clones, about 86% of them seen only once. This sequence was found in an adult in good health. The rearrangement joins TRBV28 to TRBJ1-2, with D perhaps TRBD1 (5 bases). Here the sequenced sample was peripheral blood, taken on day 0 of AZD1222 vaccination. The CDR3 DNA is TGTGCCAGCAGCTACGAGGGGGGCTACACCTTC. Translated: CASSYEGGYTF.